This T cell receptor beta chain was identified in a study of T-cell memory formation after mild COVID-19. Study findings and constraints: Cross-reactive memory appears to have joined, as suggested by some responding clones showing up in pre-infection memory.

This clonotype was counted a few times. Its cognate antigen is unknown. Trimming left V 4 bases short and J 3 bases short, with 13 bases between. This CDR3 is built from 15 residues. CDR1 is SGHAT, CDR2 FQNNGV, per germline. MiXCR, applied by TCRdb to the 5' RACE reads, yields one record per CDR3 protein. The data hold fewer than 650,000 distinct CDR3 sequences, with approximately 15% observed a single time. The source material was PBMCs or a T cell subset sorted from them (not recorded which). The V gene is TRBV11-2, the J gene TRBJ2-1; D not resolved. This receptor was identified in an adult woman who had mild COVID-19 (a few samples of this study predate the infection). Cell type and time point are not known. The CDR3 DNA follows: TGTGCCAGCAGCTCCTCTTTCGGAAACTACAATGAGCAGTTCTTC. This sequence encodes CASSSSFGNYNEQFF.